The present TCR beta chain was sequenced within a study of T cells in Graves' hyperthyroidism and ophthalmopathy. The sample holds many counts of this clonotype. RNA transcripts gave rise to amplified TCR beta CDR3 regions. A first-round RT-PCR of the TCR CDR3 used the HTBI primer set. Via MiXCR, TCRdb re-called the multiplex PCR reads, giving one row per CDR3 protein. The sample has hundreds of thousands of distinct CDR3 sequences; roughly 14% are singletons. Every diagnosis used clinical symptoms, serum thyroxine and TRAb, thyroid ultrasound and orbital computed tomography. This TCR came from a young man with Graves' ophthalmopathy. The source material was blood.

CDR3 sequence reads: CASSLQGWRDTQYF. CDR3 DNA sequence: TGTGCCAGCAGCTTACAGGGGTGGCGAGATACGCAGTATTTT. The chain has TRBV11-3 and TRBJ2-3, with D possibly TRBD1 on 6 matching bases. With 2 bases removed from V and 5 bases from J, the gap between germline ends came to 11 bases. Per germline, CDR1 SGHNT and CDR2 YENEEA. CDR3 size: 14 residues.